One and the same sample provided the 5 T cell receptor beta chains below, sequenced in a study of control samples from healthy donors and cancer patients. Sequenced by immunoSEQ multiplex PCR; TCRdb stores in-frame clones only, minus some. The sample has some 200,000 clones, approximately 95% seen once. The sequencing sample was made of blood. The origin of the receptors is a young man in good health.

This clone has just a few counts. The V call is TRBV2, the J call TRBJ2-7; TRBD1 matches 8 bases. CDR3 length: 14 amino acids. After removal of 6 bases from V and 4 bases from J, the junction contained 8 bases not matched to a gene. Germline V lookup: CDR1 SNHLY, CDR2 FYNNEI. The CDR3 region has the DNA TGTGCCAGCAGGGACAGGGTACAATCTTACGAGCAGTACTTC. Translated: CASRDRVQSYEQYF.

This chain connects TRBV7-8 to TRBJ1-6, with D perhaps TRBD1 (6 bases). The CDR3 consists of 14 residues. CDR1 is SGHVS and CDR2 is FQNEAQ in the germline V gene. With 4 bases removed from V and 8 bases from J, the gap between germline ends came to 12 bases. This chain's CDR3 is CASSSRTADSPLHF. CDR3 nucleotides: TGTGCCAGCAGCTCCAGGACAGCTGATTCACCCCTCCACTTT.

The V gene is TRBV5-4, the J gene TRBJ1-3; D might be TRBD1 (5 bases). This CDR3 has 14 amino acids. Between the trimmed V and J ends, which lost 1 base and 3 bases, there was a span of 8 bases. Germline V gene lookup returns CDR1 SGHNT and CDR2 YYREEE (reference sequence). CDR3 nucleotides: TGTGCCAGCAGCTTGCGAGGGGATGGAAACACCATATATTTT. It yields the protein CASSLRGDGNTIYF.

The chain uses TRBV10-1 and TRBJ2-7; 9 bases map to TRBD1. There are 16 residues in the CDR3. The junction had 14 bases not matched to a gene; V was cut back by 7 bases and J by 4 bases. Per germline, CDR1 WNHNN and CDR2 SYGVQD (reference sequence). The CDR3 DNA reads as TGCGCCAGCAAAAGCAAAGAAAACAGGGGGCTTTACGAGCAGTACTTC. This codes for CASKSKENRGLYEQYF.

This clone was counted a single time. V gene TRBV7-3 combines with J gene TRBJ1-2; D perhaps matches TRBD1 (5 bases). The CDR3 is made up of 13 amino acids. V lost 4 bases and J lost 6, with 12 bases in between. Germline V lookup: CDR1 SGHTA, CDR2 FQGTGA. The CDR3 reads CASSSTQGDGYTF. The DNA for the CDR3 is TGTGCCAGCAGCTCCACTCAGGGCGATGGCTACACCTTC. Full variable domain (outside the CDR3, taken from reference TRBV7-3 and TRBJ1-2): GAGVSQTPSNKVTEKGKYVELRCDPISGHTALYWYRQSLGQGPEFLIYFQGTGAADDSGLPNDRFFAVRPEGSVSTLKIQRTERGDSAVYLCASSSTQGDGYTFGSGTRLTVV.